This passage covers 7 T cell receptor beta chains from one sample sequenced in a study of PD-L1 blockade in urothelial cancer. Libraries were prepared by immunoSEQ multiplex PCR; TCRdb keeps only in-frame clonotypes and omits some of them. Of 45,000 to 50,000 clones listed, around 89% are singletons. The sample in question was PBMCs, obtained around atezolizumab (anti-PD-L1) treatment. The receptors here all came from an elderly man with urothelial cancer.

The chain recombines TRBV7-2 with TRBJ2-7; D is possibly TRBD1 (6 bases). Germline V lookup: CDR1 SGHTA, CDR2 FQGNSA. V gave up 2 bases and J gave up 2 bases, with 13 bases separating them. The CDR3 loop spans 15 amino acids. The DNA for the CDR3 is TGTGCCAGCAGCTTAAACGCCAGGGGTACCTACGAGCAGTACTTC. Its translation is CASSLNARGTYEQYF.

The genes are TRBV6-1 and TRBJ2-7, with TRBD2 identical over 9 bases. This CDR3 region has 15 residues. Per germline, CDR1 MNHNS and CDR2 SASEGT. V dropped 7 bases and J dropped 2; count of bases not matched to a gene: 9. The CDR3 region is CASKLNPSGTYEQYF. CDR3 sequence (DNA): TGTGCCAGCAAATTAAATCCTAGCGGGACCTACGAGCAGTACTTC.

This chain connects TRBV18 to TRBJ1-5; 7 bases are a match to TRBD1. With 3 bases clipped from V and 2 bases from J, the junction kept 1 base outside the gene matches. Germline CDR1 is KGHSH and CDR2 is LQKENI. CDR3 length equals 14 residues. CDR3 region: CASSPGTGNQPQHF. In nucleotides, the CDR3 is TGTGCCAGCTCACCTGGGACAGGCAATCAGCCCCAGCATTTT.

CDR3 nucleotides: TGTGCCAGCTCACCAGGAGGCATCCAAAGTGAAAAACTGTTTTTT. Translation gives CASSPGGIQSEKLFF. The rearrangement uses TRBV18 and TRBJ1-4; D unresolved. The V and J ends lost 2 bases and 7 bases respectively, with 14 bases between them. The CDR3 consists of 15 residues. Germline lookup yields CDR1 KGHSH and CDR2 LQKENI.

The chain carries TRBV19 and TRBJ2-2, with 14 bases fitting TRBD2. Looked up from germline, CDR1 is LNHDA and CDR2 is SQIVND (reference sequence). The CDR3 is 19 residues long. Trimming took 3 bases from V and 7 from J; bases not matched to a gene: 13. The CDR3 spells CASSILRTSGRLWGGELFF. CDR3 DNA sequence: TGTGCCAGTAGTATTCTTAGGACTAGCGGGAGGCTGTGGGGCGGGGAGCTGTTTTTT.

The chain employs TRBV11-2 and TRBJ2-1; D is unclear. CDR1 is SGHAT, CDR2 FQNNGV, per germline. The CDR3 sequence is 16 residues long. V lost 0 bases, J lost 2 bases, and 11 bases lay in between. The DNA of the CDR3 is TGTGCCAGCAGCTTAGACCGGCGGAGACCCTACAATGAGCAGTTCTTC. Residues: CASSLDRRRPYNEQFF.

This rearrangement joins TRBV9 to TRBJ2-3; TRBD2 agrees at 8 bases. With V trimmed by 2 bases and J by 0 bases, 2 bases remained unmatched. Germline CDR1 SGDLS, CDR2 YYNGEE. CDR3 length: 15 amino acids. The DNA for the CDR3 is TGTGCCAGCAGCGTGATAGCGGGGAGCACAGATACGCAGTATTTT. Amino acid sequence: CASSVIAGSTDTQYF. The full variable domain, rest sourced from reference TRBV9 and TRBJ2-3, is DSGVTQTPKHLITATGQRVTLRCSPRSGDLSVYWYQQSLDQGLQFLIQYYNGEERAKGNILERFSAQQFPDLHSELNLSSLELGDSALYFCASSVIAGSTDTQYFGPGTRLTVL.